Sequencing of this T cell receptor (beta chain) was carried out in a study of T cell repertoires in cytomegalovirus infection. Study information: Carrying CMV and the relevant HLA type showed in public TCR beta signatures.

The CDR3 sequence is 18 residues long. V gave up 5 bases and J gave up 4 bases; unmatched junction bases: 16. Germline lookup yields CDR1 SGHVS and CDR2 FNYEAQ. TCRdb processed the reads anew with MiXCR; each CDR3 protein has one entry. The table records nearly 650,000 distinct CDR3 sequences, 20% to 25% of them present only once. Points from the study as a whole: Within the response measured ex vivo, HLA-C-restricted CMV-specific TCR beta clonotypes were dominant.

Concerning this clonotype itself: Its target is not known.

The sample consisted of CD8+ T cells from PBMCs. The TCR sequence derives from a human donor in good health (CMV status not recorded). Some clones in this sample may be carry-over from other donors' samples. This rearrangement joins TRBV7-6 to TRBJ2-1, with 8 positions matching TRBD2. This chain's CDR3 is CASSPSPGGGTIYNEQFF. The CDR3 DNA follows: TGTGCCAGCAGCCCATCCCCCGGGGGGGGGACGATATACAATGAGCAGTTCTTC.